The clone carrying this T cell receptor (beta chain) showed up just a few times. Antigen specificity is unknown. The data belong to a study of OX40 agonist ivuxolimab in advanced cancers. Whole-study context: Treatment of patients was with ivuxolimab, an agonistic anti-OX40 (CD134) antibody. A mean age of 60 years, range about 20 to 79, was recorded, and approximately 85% were male.

The CDR3 length is 14 residues. With 3 bases removed from V and 0 bases from J, the gap between germline ends came to 11 bases. CDR1 is GTSNPN, CDR2 SVGIG, per germline (reference sequence). Measured with immunoSEQ multiplex PCR; TCRdb has only the in-frame clones, and not every one. The table has tens of thousands of clones, 70% to 90% seen once. Whole-study findings and limits: Certain nonresponders additionally had low normalized T-cell clonal expansion. Among the lowest peripheral clonal expansion occurred in 0.1-3.0 mg/kg partial responders.

V gene TRBV30 combines with J gene TRBJ1-2, with D perhaps matching TRBD1 (6 bases). This sample comprised CD4+ or CD8+ T cells sorted from blood, obtained in a trial of the OX40 agonist ivuxolimab. The origin of this receptor is an adult with an advanced solid tumor such as melanoma, head and neck, liver or kidney cancer. CDR3 loop: CAWRDRFPNYGYTF. For the CDR3, the DNA is TGTGCCTGGAGGGACAGATTTCCTAACTATGGCTACACCTTC.